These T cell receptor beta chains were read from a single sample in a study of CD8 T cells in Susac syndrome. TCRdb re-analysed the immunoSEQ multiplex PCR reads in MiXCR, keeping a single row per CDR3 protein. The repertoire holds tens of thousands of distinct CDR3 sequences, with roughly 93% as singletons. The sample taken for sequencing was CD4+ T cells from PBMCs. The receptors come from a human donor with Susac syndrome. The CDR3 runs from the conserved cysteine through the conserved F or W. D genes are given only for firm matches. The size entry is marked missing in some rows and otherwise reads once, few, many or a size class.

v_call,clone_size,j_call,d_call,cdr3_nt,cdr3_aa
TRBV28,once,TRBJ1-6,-,TGTGCCAGCTCACAGGGCATTCCCCTCCACTTT,CASSQGIPLHF
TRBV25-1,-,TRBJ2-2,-,TGTGCCAGCAGTGAATCTCGGGCCCCGGGGGAGCTGTTTTTT,CASSESRAPGELFF
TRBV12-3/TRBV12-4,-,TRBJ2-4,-,TGTGCCAGCAGTTCCCAGGAGGGCAAAAACATTCAGTACTTC,CASSSQEGKNIQYF
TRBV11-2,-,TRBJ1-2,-,TGTGCCAGCAGCTTATCGGGCTGGGCTAGTGCTTTGTGGGGCTACACCTTC,CASSLSGWASALWGYTF
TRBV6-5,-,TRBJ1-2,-,TGTGCCAGCAGTCCTATCCCGCTCTATGGCTACACCTTC,CASSPIPLYGYTF
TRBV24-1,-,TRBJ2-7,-,TGTGCCACCAGTGATCCTCATACCTACGAGCAGTACTTC,CATSDPHTYEQYF
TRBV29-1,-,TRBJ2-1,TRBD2,TGCAGCGTTGGGGCCACTAGCGGGGGCCCTTACAATGAGCAGTTCTTC,CSVGATSGGPYNEQFF
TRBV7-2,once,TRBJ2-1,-,TGTGCCAGCAGCTTAGTAGTATACAATGAGCAGTTCTTC,CASSLVVYNEQFF
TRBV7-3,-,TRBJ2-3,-,TGTGCCAGCAGCTCCCCAGGGACAGATACGCAGTATTTT,CASSSPGTDTQYF
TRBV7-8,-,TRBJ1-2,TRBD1,TGTGCCAGCAGTTCAGGACGCAAGACAGGGGCCTATGGCTACACCTTC,CASSSGRKTGAYGYTF
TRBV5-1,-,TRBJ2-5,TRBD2,TGCGCCAGCAGCGGCGGGGGGTCGGGTCGGGTGACCCAGTACTTC,CASSGGGSGRVTQYF
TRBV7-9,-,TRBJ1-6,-,TGTGCCAGCAGCTTTGACAGGCTTCCCCTCCACTTT,CASSFDRLPLHF
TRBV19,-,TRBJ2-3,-,TGTGCCAGTAGTACAGGGACAGATACGCAGTATTTT,CASSTGTDTQYF
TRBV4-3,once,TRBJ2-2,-,TGCGCCAGCAGCCCGAGGGCCCGGGATGGCGGGGAGCTGTTTTTT,CASSPRARDGGELFF
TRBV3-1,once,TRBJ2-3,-,TGTGCCAGCAGCCAAGCCCGGGGAAGCACAGATACGCAGTATTTT,CASSQARGSTDTQYF
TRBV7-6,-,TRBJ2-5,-,TGTGCCAGCACCTCCCGGGAGACCCAGTACTTC,CASTSRETQYF
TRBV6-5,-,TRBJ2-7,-,TGTGCCAGCGCCGGTCCGTTTCCCTACGAGCAGTACTTC,CASAGPFPYEQYF
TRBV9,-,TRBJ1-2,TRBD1,TGTGCCAGCAGCGGTGACAGGGTTTTCGATGGCTACACCTTC,CASSGDRVFDGYTF
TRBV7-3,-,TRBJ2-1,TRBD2,TGTGCCAGCAGCTTACCCGGGAGGGAGCAGTTCTTC,CASSLPGREQFF
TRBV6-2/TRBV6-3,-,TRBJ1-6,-,TGTGCCAGCAGTTACTTGGGGTACGATTCCCCCCTCCACTTT,CASSYLGYDSPLHF
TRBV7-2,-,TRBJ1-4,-,TGTGCCAGCAGCTTAGCGGAGGGGTCCAAACTGTTTTTT,CASSLAEGSKLFF
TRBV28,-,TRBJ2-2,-,TGTGCCAGCAGTAACCTACAGGGGGGGTTCACCGGGGAGCTGTTTTTT,CASSNLQGGFTGELFF
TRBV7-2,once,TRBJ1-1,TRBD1,TGTGCCAGCAGCTTAACGACAGGGCACACTGAAGCTTTCTTT,CASSLTTGHTEAFF
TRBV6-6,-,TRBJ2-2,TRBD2,TGTGCCAGCAGTTACCCCCTAGCGGAAGGCGGGGAGCTGTTTTTT,CASSYPLAEGGELFF
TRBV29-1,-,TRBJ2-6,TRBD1,TGCAGCGTTGAAGGCCGGGACAGGGACTCTGGGACCAACGTCCTGACTTTC,CSVEGRDRDSGTNVLTF
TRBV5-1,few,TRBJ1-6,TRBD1,TGCGCCAGCAGGGGAATGGGACAGGGGGTACGTTCACCCCTCCACTTT,CASRGMGQGVRSPLHF
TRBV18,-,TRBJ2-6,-,TGTGCCAGCTCACCACCGAATGCCCTCTCTGGGGCCAACGTCCTGACTTTC,CASSPPNALSGANVLTF
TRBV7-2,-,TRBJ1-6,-,TGTGCCAGCAGCTTAGGGGTTACTAATTCACCCCTCCACTTT,CASSLGVTNSPLHF
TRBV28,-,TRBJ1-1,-,TGTGCCAGCGGAGGACAGATTGACACTGAAGCTTTCTTT,CASGGQIDTEAFF
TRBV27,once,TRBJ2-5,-,TGTGCCAGCAGTCGAAGGTTCAGGGAGACCCAGTACTTC,CASSRRFRETQYF
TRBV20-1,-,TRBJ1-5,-,TGCAGTGCTACTCGGGGGATCAGCAATCAGCCCCAGCATTTT,CSATRGISNQPQHF
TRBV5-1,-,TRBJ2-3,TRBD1,TGCGCCAGCAGCTCCCGACAGGGCAAAGATACGCAGTATTTT,CASSSRQGKDTQYF
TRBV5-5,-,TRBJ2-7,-,TGTGCCAGCAGCTTGGGGCAGGGGTCAACCTACGAGCAGTACTTC,CASSLGQGSTYEQYF
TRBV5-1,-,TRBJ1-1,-,TGCGCCAGCAGCATTGGGACCTTAAACACTGAAGCTTTCTTT,CASSIGTLNTEAFF
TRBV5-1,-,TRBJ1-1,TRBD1,TGCGCCAGCAGCTTGGTCCCAGGCAGGGGGACTGAAGCTTTCTTT,CASSLVPGRGTEAFF
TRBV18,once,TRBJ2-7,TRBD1,TGTGCCAGCTCACAACTGACAGGGCTCCTTTCCTACGAGCAGTACTTC,CASSQLTGLLSYEQYF
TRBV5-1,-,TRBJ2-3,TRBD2,TGCGCCAGCAGCTTAAACGGGGGGTACACAGATACGCAGTATTTT,CASSLNGGYTDTQYF
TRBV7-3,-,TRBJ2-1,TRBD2,TGTGCCAGCAGCACGGGACTAGCAAGACCCTACAATGAGCAGTTCTTC,CASSTGLARPYNEQFF
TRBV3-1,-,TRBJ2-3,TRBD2,TGTGCCAGCAGCCAAACTAGCGGGGGCCCGCAGTATTTT,CASSQTSGGPQYF
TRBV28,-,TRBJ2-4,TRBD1,TGTGCCAGCAACCGGGACAGAGTAAACATTCAGTACTTC,CASNRDRVNIQYF
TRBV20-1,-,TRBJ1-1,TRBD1,TGCAGTGCTGTACAGGGGTTCCCTGAAGCTTTCTTT,CSAVQGFPEAFF
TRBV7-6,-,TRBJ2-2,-,TGTGCCAGCGCCTCGACAGGCTACACCGGGGAGCTGTTTTTT,CASASTGYTGELFF
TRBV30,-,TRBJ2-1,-,TGTGCCTGGAGTATCGGACAGTACAATGAGCAGTTCTTC,CAWSIGQYNEQFF
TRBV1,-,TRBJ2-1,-,TGCACCAGCAGCCACCATGTAGGACTAGCGGGGGTCAGCTCCTACAATGAGCAGTTCTTC,CTSSHHVGLAGVSSYNEQFF
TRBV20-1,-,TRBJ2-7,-,TGCAGTGCTAGAGAGGGGGTCTTCTACGAGCAGTACTTC,CSAREGVFYEQYF
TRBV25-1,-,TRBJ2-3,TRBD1,TGTGCCAGCAGTGAATACACAGGGGTGGTAAATACGCAGTATTTT,CASSEYTGVVNTQYF
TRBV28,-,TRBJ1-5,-,TGTGCCAGCAGTCCCCGAGGCAGGGGAAACAATCAGCCCCAGCATTTT,CASSPRGRGNNQPQHF
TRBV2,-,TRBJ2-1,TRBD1,TGTGCCAGCAGCGGACAGGGGGAAGGTGAGCAGTTCTTC,CASSGQGEGEQFF
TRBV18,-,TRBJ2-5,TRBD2,TGTGCCAGCTCACCAAATAGCGGGACAGAGACCCAGTACTTC,CASSPNSGTETQYF
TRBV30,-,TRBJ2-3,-,TGTGCCTGGAGTGGAGGGGGGCATAGCACAGATACGCAGTATTTT,CAWSGGGHSTDTQYF
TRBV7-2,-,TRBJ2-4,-,TGTGCCAGCAGCTTAACAGGGTCCAAAAACATTCAGTACTTC,CASSLTGSKNIQYF
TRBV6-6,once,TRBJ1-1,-,TGTGCCAGCAGTTACTCTTCCAGCATGAACACTGAAGCTTTCTTT,CASSYSSSMNTEAFF
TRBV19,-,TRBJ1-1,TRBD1,TGTGCCAGTAGTGCAGGGGACAGGGGTATACACACTGAAGCTTTCTTT,CASSAGDRGIHTEAFF
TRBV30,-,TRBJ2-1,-,TGTGCCTGGAGTGTACGAAGGGGGGAGTTCTTC,CAWSVRRGEFF
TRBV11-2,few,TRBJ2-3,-,TGTGCCAGCAGCCAGGGTAGAGGAGATACGCAGTATTTT,CASSQGRGDTQYF
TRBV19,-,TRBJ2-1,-,TGTGCCAGTAGTATCAGGCACCCAGTAAGTGAGCAGTTCTTC,CASSIRHPVSEQFF
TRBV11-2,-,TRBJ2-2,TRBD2,TGTGCCAGCAGCTCATCCGGGACTAGCACTACCGGGGAGCTGTTTTTT,CASSSSGTSTTGELFF
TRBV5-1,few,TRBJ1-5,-,TGCGCCAGCAGCCCAGAGGGGGGGAGAGGTCAGCCCCAGCATTTT,CASSPEGGRGQPQHF
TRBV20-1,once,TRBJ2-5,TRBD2,TGCAGTGCCGGTGCAACTAGCGGGGCGAATGGAGAGACCCAGTACTTC,CSAGATSGANGETQYF
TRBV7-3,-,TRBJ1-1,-,TGTGCCAGCAGTTTCTATATGAACACTGAAGCTTTCTTT,CASSFYMNTEAFF